The rows below give T cell receptor beta chains drawn from one sample of a study of blood T cell repertoires in COVID-19. The table came from immunoSEQ multiplex PCR; TCRdb's copy has only in-frame clones and leaves some out. In the table there are about 210,000 clones, about 90% of which are singletons. Sequenced material: peripheral blood. The receptors stem from a young man with acute or convalescent COVID-19. Each CDR3 is given with its conserved first and last residue. A clone size is listed for some rows: how often the clone was seen (once, few, many), or a class if it is expanded.

v_gene	j_gene	abundance	CDR3aa
TRBV4-2	TRBJ1-4	NA	CASSHTQAGNEKLFF
TRBV11-2	TRBJ2-5	NA	CASREGTGKQETQYF
TRBV7-2	TRBJ2-7	NA	CASSFRDREQYF
TRBV30	TRBJ2-4	NA	CAWSFSRLGIQYF
TRBV28	TRBJ2-3	NA	CASSSPGTGIHTQYF
TRBV5-4	TRBJ1-6	NA	CASSSQGKGSPLHF
TRBV4-2	TRBJ2-7	NA	CASSQDAGSREQYF
TRBV21-1	TRBJ2-7	NA	CASSKAYDRVCEQYF
TRBV18	TRBJ2-7	NA	CASSPGTPSQSSYEQYF
TRBV28	TRBJ1-2	NA	CASSFAGTGYGYTF
TRBV5-1	TRBJ1-1	NA	CASSLGMRWTEAFF
TRBV6-6	TRBJ2-2	NA	CASSYLGELFF
TRBV9	TRBJ2-5	NA	CASSVADSQETQYF
TRBV7-2	TRBJ2-4	NA	CASSRTSPQNIQYF
TRBV7-8	TRBJ1-5	NA	CASSRTGRPPNQPQHF
TRBV24-1	TRBJ2-1	NA	CATSDRNRANEQFF
TRBV11-3	TRBJ2-1	NA	CASSRSGFANEQFF
TRBV29-1	TRBJ1-4	NA	CSPAGNEKLFF
TRBV30	TRBJ2-7	NA	CAWSSRTSYEQYF
TRBV19	TRBJ1-4	NA	CASKTTGSLNEKLFF
TRBV28	TRBJ1-2	NA	CASSSFYGYTF
TRBV20-1	TRBJ2-7	NA	CSARAGDWYF
TRBV3-1/TRBV3-2	TRBJ1-1	once	CASSPHAENTEAFF
TRBV3-1/TRBV3-2	TRBJ2-6	NA	CASSRGGAGANVLTF
TRBV3-1/TRBV3-2	TRBJ2-2	NA	CASSQVREFSLSSGIAGELFF
TRBV5-5	TRBJ2-1	NA	CASSLAGGGEVRNEQFF
TRBV5-1	TRBJ2-7	NA	CASSYNLPSYEQYF
TRBV3-1/TRBV3-2	TRBJ2-3	few	CASSQGGTSFYTDTQYF